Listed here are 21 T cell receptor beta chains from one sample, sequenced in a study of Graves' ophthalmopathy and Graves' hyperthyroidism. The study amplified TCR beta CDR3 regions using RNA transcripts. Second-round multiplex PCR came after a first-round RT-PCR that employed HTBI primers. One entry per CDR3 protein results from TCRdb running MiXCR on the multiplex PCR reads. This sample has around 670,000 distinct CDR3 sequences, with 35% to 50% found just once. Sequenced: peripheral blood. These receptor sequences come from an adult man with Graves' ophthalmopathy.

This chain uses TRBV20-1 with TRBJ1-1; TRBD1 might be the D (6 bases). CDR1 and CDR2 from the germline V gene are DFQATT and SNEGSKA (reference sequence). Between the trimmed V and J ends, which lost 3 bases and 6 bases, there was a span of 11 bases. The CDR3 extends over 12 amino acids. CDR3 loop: CSASSTGPEAFF. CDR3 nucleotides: TGCAGTGCTAGTTCCACAGGGCCTGAAGCTTTCTTT.

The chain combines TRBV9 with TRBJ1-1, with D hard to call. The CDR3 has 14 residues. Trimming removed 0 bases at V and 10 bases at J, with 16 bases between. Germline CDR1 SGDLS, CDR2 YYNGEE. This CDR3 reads CASSVATRPTGAFF. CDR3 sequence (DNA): TGTGCCAGCAGCGTAGCTACGAGACCTACCGGAGCTTTCTTT.

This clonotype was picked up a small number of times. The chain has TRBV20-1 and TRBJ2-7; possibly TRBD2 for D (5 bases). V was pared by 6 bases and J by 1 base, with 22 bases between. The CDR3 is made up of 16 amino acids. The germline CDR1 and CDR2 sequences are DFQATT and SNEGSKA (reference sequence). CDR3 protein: CSARSTSAARSYEQYF. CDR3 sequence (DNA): TGCAGTGCCCGTAGTACCTCAGCGGCTCGGTCCTACGAGCAGTACTTC.

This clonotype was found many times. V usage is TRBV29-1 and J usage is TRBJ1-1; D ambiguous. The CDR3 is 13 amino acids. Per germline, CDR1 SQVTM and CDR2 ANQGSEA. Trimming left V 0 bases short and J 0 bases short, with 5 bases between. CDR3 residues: CSVEDPLNTEAFF. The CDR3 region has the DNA TGCAGCGTTGAAGATCCCCTGAACACTGAAGCTTTCTTT.

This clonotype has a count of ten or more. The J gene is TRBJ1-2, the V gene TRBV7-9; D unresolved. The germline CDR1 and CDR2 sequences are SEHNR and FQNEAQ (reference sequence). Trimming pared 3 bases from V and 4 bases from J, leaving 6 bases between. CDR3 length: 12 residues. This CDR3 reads CASSFSSYGYTF. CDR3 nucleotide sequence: TGTGCCAGCAGCTTCAGCAGCTATGGCTACACCTTC.

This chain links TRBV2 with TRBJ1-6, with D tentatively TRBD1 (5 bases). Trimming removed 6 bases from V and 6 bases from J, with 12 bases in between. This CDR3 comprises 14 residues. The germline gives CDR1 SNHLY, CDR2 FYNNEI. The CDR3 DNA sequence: TGTGCCAGCAGCGCTGCAGGGACTAATTCACCCCTCCACTTT. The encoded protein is CASSAAGTNSPLHF.

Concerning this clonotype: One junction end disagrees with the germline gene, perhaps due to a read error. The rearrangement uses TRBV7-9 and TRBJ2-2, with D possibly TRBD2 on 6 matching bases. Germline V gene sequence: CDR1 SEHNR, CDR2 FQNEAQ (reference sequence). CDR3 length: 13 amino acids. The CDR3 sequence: CASTLTELGGLFF. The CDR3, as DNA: TGTGCCAGCACCCTCACTGAGCTCGGGGGGCTGTTTTTT.

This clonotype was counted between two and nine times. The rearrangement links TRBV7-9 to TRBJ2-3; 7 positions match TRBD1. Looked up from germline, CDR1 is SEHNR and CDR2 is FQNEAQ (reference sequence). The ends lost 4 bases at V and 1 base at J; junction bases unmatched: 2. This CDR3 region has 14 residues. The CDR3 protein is CASSSGQRTDTQYF. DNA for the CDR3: TGTGCCAGCAGCTCGGGACAGCGCACAGATACGCAGTATTTT.

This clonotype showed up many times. DNA of the CDR3: TGCAGCGTTGTGGGACAGGGCACCTACGAGCAGTACTTC. It translates to CSVVGQGTYEQYF. The chain combines TRBV29-1 with TRBJ2-7; 9 nucleotides agree with TRBD1. From germline, CDR1 is SQVTM and CDR2 ANQGSEA. Trimming at V came to 4 bases and at J to 2 bases, leaving 3 bases not matched to a gene. The CDR3 is 13 amino acids.

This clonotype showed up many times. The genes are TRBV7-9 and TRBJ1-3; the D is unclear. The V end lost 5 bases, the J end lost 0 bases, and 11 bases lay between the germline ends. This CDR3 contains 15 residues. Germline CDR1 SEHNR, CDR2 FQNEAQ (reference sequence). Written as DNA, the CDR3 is TGTGCCAGCAGCCCACGGCGGACCTCTGGAAACACCATATATTTT. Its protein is CASSPRRTSGNTIYF.

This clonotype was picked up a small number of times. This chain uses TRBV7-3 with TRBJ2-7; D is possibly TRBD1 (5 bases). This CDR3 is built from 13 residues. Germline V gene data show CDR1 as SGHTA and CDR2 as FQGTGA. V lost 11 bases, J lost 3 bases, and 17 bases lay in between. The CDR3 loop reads CAWSVRQGYEQYF. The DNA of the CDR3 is TGTGCCTGGAGTGTACGGCAGGGCTACGAGCAGTACTTC.

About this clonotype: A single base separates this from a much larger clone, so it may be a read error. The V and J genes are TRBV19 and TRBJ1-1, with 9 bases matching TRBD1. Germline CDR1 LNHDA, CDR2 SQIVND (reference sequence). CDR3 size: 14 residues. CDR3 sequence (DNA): TGTGCCAGTAGTAACAGGGGGCAGGGGACTGAAGCTTCCTTT. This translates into CASSNRGQGTEASF.

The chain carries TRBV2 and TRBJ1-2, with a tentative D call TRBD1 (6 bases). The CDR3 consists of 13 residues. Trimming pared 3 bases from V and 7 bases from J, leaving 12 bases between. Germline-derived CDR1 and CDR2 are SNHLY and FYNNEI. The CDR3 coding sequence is TGTGCCAGCAGTGACACAGGGAACACTGGCTACACCTTC. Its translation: CASSDTGNTGYTF.

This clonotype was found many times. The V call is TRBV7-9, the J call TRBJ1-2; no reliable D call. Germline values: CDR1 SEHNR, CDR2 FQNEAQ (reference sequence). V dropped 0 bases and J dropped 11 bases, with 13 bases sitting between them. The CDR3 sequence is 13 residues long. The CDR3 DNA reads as TGTGCCAGCAGCTTAGCCCAGGACTGGAGTTACACCTTC. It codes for CASSLAQDWSYTF.

CDR3: CASREANTGELFF. The CDR3 region has the DNA TGTGCCAGCAGGGAAGCGAACACCGGGGAGCTGTTTTTT. The rearrangement joins TRBV25-1 to TRBJ2-2, with D unresolved. This CDR3 comprises 13 residues. The V gene's germline CDR1 is MGHDK and CDR2 SYGVNS. The V gene lost 6 bases and the J gene lost 0 bases, with 5 bases spanning the gap.

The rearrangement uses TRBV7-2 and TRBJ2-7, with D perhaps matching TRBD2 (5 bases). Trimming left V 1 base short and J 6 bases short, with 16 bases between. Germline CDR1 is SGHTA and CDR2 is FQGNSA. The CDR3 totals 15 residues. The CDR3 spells CASSLGLGSQSEQYF. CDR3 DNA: TGTGCCAGCAGCTTAGGTTTAGGGAGCCAGAGCGAGCAGTACTTC.

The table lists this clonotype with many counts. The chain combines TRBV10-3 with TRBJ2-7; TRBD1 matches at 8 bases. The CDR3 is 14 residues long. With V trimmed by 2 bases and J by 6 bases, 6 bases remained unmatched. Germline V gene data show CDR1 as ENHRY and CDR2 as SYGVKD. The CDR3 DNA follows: TGTGCCATCAGTGAGGACAGGGGAATACGCGAGCAGTACTTC. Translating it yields CAISEDRGIREQYF.

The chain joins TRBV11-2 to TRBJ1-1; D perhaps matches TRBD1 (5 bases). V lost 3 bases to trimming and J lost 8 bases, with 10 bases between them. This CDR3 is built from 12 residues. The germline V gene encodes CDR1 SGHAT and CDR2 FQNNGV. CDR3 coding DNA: TGTGCCAGCAGCTTGGGGAGGGACGAAGCTTTCTTT. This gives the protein CASSLGRDEAFF.

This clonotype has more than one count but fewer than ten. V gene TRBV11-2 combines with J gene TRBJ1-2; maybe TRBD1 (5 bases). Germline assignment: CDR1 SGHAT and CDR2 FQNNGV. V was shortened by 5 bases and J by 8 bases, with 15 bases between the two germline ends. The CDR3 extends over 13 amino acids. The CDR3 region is CASSPGPGRGYTF. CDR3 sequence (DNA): TGTGCCAGCAGCCCGGGACCGGGAAGAGGCTACACCTTC.

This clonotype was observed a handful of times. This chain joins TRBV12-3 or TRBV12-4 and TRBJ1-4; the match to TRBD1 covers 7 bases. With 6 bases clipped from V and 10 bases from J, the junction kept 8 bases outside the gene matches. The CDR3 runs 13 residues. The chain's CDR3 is CASSHRQGLKLFF. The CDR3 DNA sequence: TGTGCCAGCAGCCATCGACAGGGCCTAAAACTGTTTTTT.

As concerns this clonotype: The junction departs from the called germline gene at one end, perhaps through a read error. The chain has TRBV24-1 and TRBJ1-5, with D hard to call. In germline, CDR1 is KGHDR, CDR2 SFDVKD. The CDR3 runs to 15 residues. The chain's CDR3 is CASSYSRHGNQPQHF. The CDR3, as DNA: TGTGCCAGCAGTTACTCGAGACACGGCAATCAGCCCCAGCATTTT.